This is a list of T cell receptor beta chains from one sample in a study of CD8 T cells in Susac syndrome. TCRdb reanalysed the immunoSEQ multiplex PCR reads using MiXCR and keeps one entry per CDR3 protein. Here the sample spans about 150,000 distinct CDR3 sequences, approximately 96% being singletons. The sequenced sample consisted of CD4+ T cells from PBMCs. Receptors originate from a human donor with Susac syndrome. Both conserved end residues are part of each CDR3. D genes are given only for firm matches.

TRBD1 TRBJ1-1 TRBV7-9 CASSLEAGGRAFF TGTGCCAGCAGCTTAGAGGCAGGGGGTCGAGCTTTCTTT
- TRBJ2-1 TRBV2 CASRVPRGGNEQFF TGTGCCAGCAGAGTCCCCAGGGGAGGCAATGAGCAGTTCTTC
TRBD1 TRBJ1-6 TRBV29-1 CSVSKDRENSPLHF TGCAGCGTTTCGAAGGACAGGGAAAATTCACCCCTCCACTTT
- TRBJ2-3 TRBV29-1 CSVDGGQVITDTQYF TGCAGCGTGGACGGAGGACAAGTTATCACAGATACGCAGTATTTT
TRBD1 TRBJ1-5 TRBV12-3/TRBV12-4 CASSQGGGNQPQHF TGTGCCAGCAGTCAGGGGGGGGGCAATCAGCCCCAGCATTTT
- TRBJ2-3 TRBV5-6 CASSLLASGNTDTQYF TGTGCCAGCAGCTTACTAGCATCGGGGAACACAGATACGCAGTATTTT
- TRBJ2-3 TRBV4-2 CASSEKTGTPDTQYF TGTGCCAGCAGCGAAAAAACCGGGACTCCCGATACGCAGTATTTT
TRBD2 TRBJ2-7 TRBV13 CASSGTSGPYEQYF TGTGCCAGCAGCGGGACTAGCGGCCCCTACGAGCAGTACTTC
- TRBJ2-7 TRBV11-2 CASSLTESEQYF TGTGCCAGCAGCTTAACCGAGAGCGAGCAGTACTTC
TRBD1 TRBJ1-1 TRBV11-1 CASSLETGGNTEAFF TGTGCCAGCAGCTTGGAAACAGGGGGGAACACTGAAGCTTTCTTT
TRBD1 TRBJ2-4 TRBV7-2 CASSLTPDRGKLAKNIQYF TGTGCCAGCAGCTTAACTCCGGACAGGGGCAAACTAGCCAAAAACATTCAGTACTTC
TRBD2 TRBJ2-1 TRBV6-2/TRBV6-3 CASSYSAGLAGNEQFF TGTGCCAGCAGCTACTCCGCTGGACTAGCGGGTAATGAGCAGTTCTTC
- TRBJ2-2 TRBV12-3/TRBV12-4 CASRGDRSGELFF TGTGCCAGCAGGGGAGACAGGTCCGGGGAGCTGTTTTTT
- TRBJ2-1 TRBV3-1 CASSQSSRKGNEQFF TGTGCCAGCAGCCAATCAAGCCGGAAGGGCAATGAGCAGTTCTTC
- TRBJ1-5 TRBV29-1 CSPDRAPNQPQHF TGCAGCCCAGACCGGGCTCCCAATCAGCCCCAGCATTTT
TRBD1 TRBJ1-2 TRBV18 CASSPEGGNGYTF TGTGCCAGCTCACCAGAAGGGGGCAATGGCTACACCTTC